This T cell receptor beta chain was recovered during a study of T-cell reconstitution after alpha-beta-depleted transplantation in children. Overall study results and limits: For some patients, TCRbeta diversity was high at day 60 because of recipient T cells and thymic progenitors that survived. Newly produced T cells mostly provided counts and TCRbeta diversity after one year, as hyperexpanded clones declined.

CDR1 is SGHRS, CDR2 YFSETQ, per germline. V was clipped by 4 bases and J by 10 bases, with 13 bases between them. The CDR3 sequence is 12 residues long. A note on this clonotype: Its specificity is unknown.

Researchers prepared the TCRbeta library using unique molecular identifiers, the study reports. One entry per CDR3 protein results from TCRdb running MiXCR on the PCR reads. The table records under 850,000 distinct CDR3 sequences, less than 15% of them present only once. The sequence was obtained from a girl between 2 and 10 years old with congenital amegakaryocytic thrombocytopenia, due to receive a stem cell transplant. The V and J genes are TRBV5-1 and TRBJ2-3; weak D call: TRBD2 (5 bases). Specimen: PBMCs, collected before TCRalphabeta/CD19-depleted stem cell transplant. The DNA for the CDR3 is TGCGCCAGCAGCGGCGGAGGTACGGCGCAGTATTTT. Translation gives CASSGGGTAQYF.